These 26 T cell receptor beta chains came from one sample sequenced in a study of blood T cell repertoires in COVID-19. Only in-frame clones appear in the TCRdb table, and some are missing; sequencing was by immunoSEQ multiplex PCR. The sample lists about 180,000 clones, 80% to 85% occurring once. The sample was peripheral blood. Receptor source: a woman aged 40 to 50 with COVID-19, enrolled during active disease.

This sequence joins TRBV20-1 and TRBJ2-1; 11 positions agree with TRBD1. CDR1 and CDR2 from the germline V gene are DFQATT and SNEGSKA (reference sequence). This CDR3 spans 15 amino acids. With V trimmed by 3 bases and J by 8 bases, 9 bases remained unmatched. The DNA of the CDR3 is TGCAGTGCTAGTCCCGGGACAGGGGGTAACGATGAGCAGTTCTTC. Its translation is CSASPGTGGNDEQFF.

The CDR3 spells CATSPGRRNLYGYTF. DNA for the CDR3: TGTGCCACCAGCCCTGGGAGACGAAATCTCTATGGCTACACCTTC. The chain recombines TRBV15 with TRBJ1-2; no definite D call. The CDR3 covers 15 residues. Per germline, CDR1 LNHNV and CDR2 YYDKDF (reference sequence). Trimming removed 5 bases from V and 4 bases from J, with 17 bases in between.

V gene TRBV7-3 combines with J gene TRBJ1-4, with D possibly matching TRBD1 (5 bases). The germline CDR1 and CDR2 sequences are SGHTA and FQGTGA. Trimming cost V 3 bases and J 4 bases, with 6 bases left between them. The CDR3 sequence is 13 residues long. The CDR3 DNA reads as TGTGCCAGCAGCTTCAGGGTTAATGAAAAACTGTTTTTT. It codes for CASSFRVNEKLFF.

The gene calls are TRBV19 and TRBJ1-2; 9 nucleotides align to TRBD1. Unmatched junction bases numbered 10, after V lost 8 bases and J lost 0 bases. Germline V lookup: CDR1 LNHDA, CDR2 SQIVND (reference sequence). This CDR3 is 16 amino acids long. CDR3 sequence reads: CASRTPTGGTNYGYTF. The CDR3 DNA reads as TGTGCCAGTCGAACCCCGACAGGGGGAACTAACTATGGCTACACCTTC. Combining the CDR3 with reference TRBV19 and TRBJ1-2 gives the whole variable domain DGGITQSPKYLFRKEGQNVTLSCEQNLNHDAMYWYRQDPGQGLRLIYYSQIVNDFQKGDIAEGYSVSREKKESFPLTVTSAQKNPTAFYLCASRTPTGGTNYGYTFGSGTRLTVV.

The rearrangement joins TRBV7-9 to TRBJ1-2; D unresolved. The CDR3 has 13 amino acids. Trimming removed 2 bases at V and 3 bases at J, with 7 bases between. The germline gives CDR1 SEHNR, CDR2 FQNEAQ (reference sequence). The CDR3 region is CASSLYTDYGYTF. CDR3 sequence (DNA): TGTGCCAGCAGCTTATACACAGACTATGGCTACACCTTC.

The chain links TRBV11-1 to TRBJ2-5; 12 bases map to TRBD1. Germline CDR1 and CDR2: SGHAT and FQDESV (reference sequence). V trimming: 4 bases; J trimming: 6 bases; junction bases outside the gene matches: 9. This CDR3 comprises 16 residues. The DNA for the CDR3 is TGTGCCAGCAGCTCGGGACAGGGGGCGGGGGTAAAGACCCAGTACTTC. It codes for CASSSGQGAGVKTQYF.

The V and J genes are TRBV2 and TRBJ1-2; 8 bases are shared with TRBD1. Germline V gene sequence: CDR1 SNHLY, CDR2 FYNNEI. V gave up 4 bases and J gave up 4 bases; unmatched junction bases: 2. The CDR3 is 13 amino acids. CDR3 in amino acids: CASSVTGGYGYTF. The CDR3 DNA follows: TGTGCCAGCAGTGTAACAGGGGGCTATGGCTACACCTTC.

The chain employs TRBV7-9 and TRBJ2-7, with a weak D call TRBD2 (6 bases). CDR1 is SEHNR, CDR2 FQNEAQ, per germline (reference sequence). V was shortened by 5 bases and J by 0 bases, with 17 bases between the two germline ends. This CDR3 has 16 amino acids. The CDR3 loop is CASSPVGGPSSYEQYF. CDR3 sequence (DNA): TGTGCCAGCAGCCCGGTGGGAGGCCCGAGCTCCTACGAGCAGTACTTC.

The chain employs TRBV5-5 and TRBJ2-5; TRBD2 aligns across 9 bases. Germline CDR1 SGHKS, CDR2 YYEKEE (reference sequence). The CDR3 is 15 residues long. Trimming at V came to 4 bases and at J to 2 bases, leaving 6 bases not matched to a gene. The CDR3 reads CASSGVAGDQETQYF. The CDR3, as DNA: TGTGCCAGCAGCGGCGTAGCGGGGGATCAAGAGACCCAGTACTTC.

The chain has TRBV2 and TRBJ2-7, with D unresolved. V was cut by 6 bases and J by 2 bases, with 17 bases left in between. CDR1 and CDR2 from the germline V gene are SNHLY and FYNNEI. The CDR3 contains 15 residues. The CDR3 region is CASSEPWAHPYEQYF. DNA for the CDR3: TGTGCCAGCAGCGAACCATGGGCTCATCCCTACGAGCAGTACTTC.

This chain links TRBV18 with TRBJ2-7, with D maybe TRBD2 (7 bases). The CDR3 runs to 15 residues. Germline-derived CDR1 and CDR2 are KGHSH and LQKENI. V was shortened by 3 bases and J by 4 bases, with 16 bases between the two germline ends. The CDR3 here is CASSPAGGGQYEQYF. In DNA form, the CDR3 reads TGTGCCAGCTCACCTGCTGGCGGGGGCCAATACGAGCAGTACTTC. Using reference TRBV18 and TRBJ2-7 for the parts outside the CDR3, the full variable domain is NAGVMQNPRHLVRRRGQEARLRCSPMKGHSHVYWYRQLPEEGLKFMVYLQKENIIDESGMPKERFSAEFPKEGPSILRIQQVVRGDSAAYFCASSPAGGGQYEQYFGPGTRLTVT.

The CDR3: CASSGLDTIYF. The CDR3 DNA follows: TGTGCCAGCTCAGGACTAGACACCATATATTTT. The chain combines TRBV18 with TRBJ1-3; no clear D. Trimming took off 5 bases at V and 8 bases at J, with 7 bases between the two ends. The CDR3 contains 11 residues. Looked up from germline, CDR1 is KGHSH and CDR2 is LQKENI.

V gene TRBV29-1 combines with J gene TRBJ1-1; D is possibly TRBD1 (5 bases). Trimming cost V 5 bases and J 0 bases, with 10 bases left between them. The CDR3 extends over 13 amino acids. Per the germline V gene, CDR1 is SQVTM and CDR2 is ANQGSEA. The CDR3 region is CSVTTELNTEAFF. In DNA form, the CDR3 reads TGCAGCGTTACGACAGAACTGAACACTGAAGCTTTCTTT. Using reference TRBV29-1 and TRBJ1-1 for the parts outside the CDR3, the full variable domain is SAVISQKPSRDICQRGTSLTIQCQVDSQVTMMFWYRQQPGQSLTLIATANQGSEATYESGFVIDKFPISRPNLTFSTLTVSNMSPEDSSIYLCSVTTELNTEAFFGQGTRLTVV.

CDR3 DNA sequence: TGTGCCAGCAGACAGGGTGTAAGCAATCAGCCCCAGCATTTT. This codes for CASRQGVSNQPQHF. The chain uses TRBV6-5 and TRBJ1-5; D is possibly TRBD1 (6 bases). The CDR3 has 14 residues. The germline V gene encodes CDR1 MNHEY and CDR2 SVGAGI. V lost 6 bases to trimming and J lost 1 base, with 10 bases between them.

The V call is TRBV6-5, the J call TRBJ1-2; 7 bases map to TRBD1. The trim removed 1 base at V and 5 bases at J, leaving 10 bases unmatched. Germline V CDR1 and CDR2: MNHEY, SVGAGI. The CDR3 contains 16 residues. The CDR3, as DNA: TGTGCCAGCAGTTACTACTTCCGGGACAGCAAATATGGCTACACCTTC. Translated: CASSYYFRDSKYGYTF.

The chain couples TRBV7-9 to TRBJ1-4; 7 positions agree with TRBD1. CDR3 length equals 15 residues. Germline lookup yields CDR1 SEHNR and CDR2 FQNEAQ (reference sequence). V lost 5 bases, J lost 5 bases, and 8 bases stayed unmatched. The CDR3 reads CASSIRQGGNEKLFF. CDR3 nucleotides: TGTGCCAGCAGCATCCGACAGGGTGGGAATGAAAAACTGTTTTTT.

This clone was observed a single time. The chain joins TRBV5-4 to TRBJ1-3, with 7 bases lining up with TRBD1. Trimming took 2 bases from V and 7 from J; bases not matched to a gene: 6. CDR1 and CDR2 (germline): SGHNT, YYREEE (reference sequence). CDR3 length: 14 residues. The CDR3 bases are TGTGCCAGCAGCTTCAAACAGGGGCGGAACACCATATATTTT. Protein sequence: CASSFKQGRNTIYF.

The chain carries TRBV6-5 and TRBJ2-5; TRBD1 matches at 7 bases. V was pared by 5 bases and J by 4 bases, with 4 bases of the junction left unmatched. Germline V gene lookup returns CDR1 MNHEY and CDR2 SVGAGI. The CDR3 is 13 amino acids. The CDR3 DNA is TGTGCCAGCAGTCCGACAGGGTTAGAGACCCAGTACTTC. It specifies CASSPTGLETQYF.

The chain has TRBV6-6 and TRBJ2-1; TRBD1 might be the D (5 bases). The CDR3 length is 13 residues. With 4 bases removed from V and 7 bases from J, the gap between germline ends came to 11 bases. Germline loops: CDR1 MNHNY, CDR2 SVGAGI (reference sequence). The CDR3 nucleotides are TGTGCCAGCAGTTGGTCACAGGAGAATGAGCAGTTCTTC. It specifies CASSWSQENEQFF.

The chain couples TRBV12-3 or TRBV12-4 to TRBJ1-2; 9 bases agree with TRBD1. The CDR3 has 13 amino acids. V gave up 5 bases and J gave up 7 bases; unmatched junction bases: 5. This chain's CDR3 is CASSPQDRGGYTF. The DNA for the CDR3 is TGTGCCAGCAGTCCGCAGGACAGGGGTGGCTACACCTTC.

CDR3 nucleotide sequence: TGTGCCAGCAGTGAAGCCTCGGGACAGGGCACAGATACGCAGTATTTT. Its protein product is CASSEASGQGTDTQYF. The chain uses TRBV6-1 and TRBJ2-3, with 8 bases aligning to TRBD1. CDR3 size: 16 residues. Germline CDR1 reads MNHNS; CDR2 reads SASEGT. The ends lost 0 bases at V and 1 base at J; junction bases unmatched: 3.

The chain carries TRBV5-1 and TRBJ1-1; possible D gene TRBD1, 6 bases. Trimming took off 0 bases at V and 2 bases at J, with 11 bases between the two ends. Germline CDR1 is SGHRS and CDR2 is YFSETQ. The CDR3 loop spans 15 amino acids. CDR3 bases: TGCGCCAGCAGCTTGGCCCCCAGGGGAAACACTGAAGCTTTCTTT. It codes for CASSLAPRGNTEAFF.

This clone was recorded a few times. The chain uses TRBV27 and TRBJ2-7, with TRBD2 identical over 8 bases. The CDR3 length is 17 residues. Germline V CDR1 and CDR2: MNHEY, SMNVEV (reference sequence). The V segment lost 2 bases and the J segment 0 bases; nucleotides outside the gene matches: 9. CDR3 amino acids: CASSLIPGGADSYEQYF. The CDR3 nucleotides read TGTGCCAGCAGTTTAATCCCCGGGGGGGCAGACTCCTACGAGCAGTACTTC.

The V call is TRBV5-1, the J call TRBJ1-3; no clear D gene. In germline, CDR1 is SGHRS, CDR2 YFSETQ. V was pared by 0 bases and J by 0 bases, with 13 bases between. This CDR3 is 17 amino acids long. The CDR3 sequence: CASSLGGQQSSGNTIYF. DNA of the CDR3: TGCGCCAGCAGCTTGGGAGGGCAGCAGAGCTCTGGAAACACCATATATTTT. The entire variable domain, with the rest obtained from reference TRBV5-1 and TRBJ1-3, is as follows: KAGVTQTPRYLIKTRGQQVTLSCSPISGHRSVSWYQQTPGQGLQFLFEYFSETQRNKGNFPGRFSGRQFSNSRSEMNVSTLELGDSALYLCASSLGGQQSSGNTIYFGEGSWLTVV.

This clone was seen only once. This sequence joins TRBV3-1 (or the pseudogene TRBV3-2) and TRBJ2-3, with TRBD2 identical over 8 bases. Trimming took 8 bases from V and 0 from J; bases not matched to a gene: 7. The CDR3 covers 15 residues. Germline CDR1 is LGHDT and CDR2 is YNNKEL (reference sequence). Here the CDR3 reads CASGVLAVSTDTQYF. In nucleotides, the CDR3 is TGTGCCAGCGGCGTACTAGCGGTCAGCACAGATACGCAGTATTTT.

This sequence joins TRBV4-2 and TRBJ2-7, with 8 bases matching TRBD2. Trimming at V came to 1 base and at J to 3 bases, leaving 5 bases not matched to a gene. CDR1 and CDR2 (germline): LGHNA, YNFKEQ. CDR3 size: 15 residues. The CDR3 nucleotides read TGTGCCAGCAGCCAAGGCGGGGGGTCCCTCTACGAGCAGTACTTC. Protein sequence: CASSQGGGSLYEQYF.